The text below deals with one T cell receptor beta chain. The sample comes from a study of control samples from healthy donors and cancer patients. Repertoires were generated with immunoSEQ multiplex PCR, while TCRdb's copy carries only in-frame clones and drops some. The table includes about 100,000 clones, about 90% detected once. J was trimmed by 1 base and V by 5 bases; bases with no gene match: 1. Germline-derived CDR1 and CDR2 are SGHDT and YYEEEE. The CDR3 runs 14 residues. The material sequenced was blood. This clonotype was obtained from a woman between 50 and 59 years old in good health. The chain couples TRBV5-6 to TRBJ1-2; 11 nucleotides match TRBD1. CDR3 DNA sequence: TGTGCCAGCAGAGGGACAGGGGGTAACTATGGCTACACCTTC. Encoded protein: CASRGTGGNYGYTF.